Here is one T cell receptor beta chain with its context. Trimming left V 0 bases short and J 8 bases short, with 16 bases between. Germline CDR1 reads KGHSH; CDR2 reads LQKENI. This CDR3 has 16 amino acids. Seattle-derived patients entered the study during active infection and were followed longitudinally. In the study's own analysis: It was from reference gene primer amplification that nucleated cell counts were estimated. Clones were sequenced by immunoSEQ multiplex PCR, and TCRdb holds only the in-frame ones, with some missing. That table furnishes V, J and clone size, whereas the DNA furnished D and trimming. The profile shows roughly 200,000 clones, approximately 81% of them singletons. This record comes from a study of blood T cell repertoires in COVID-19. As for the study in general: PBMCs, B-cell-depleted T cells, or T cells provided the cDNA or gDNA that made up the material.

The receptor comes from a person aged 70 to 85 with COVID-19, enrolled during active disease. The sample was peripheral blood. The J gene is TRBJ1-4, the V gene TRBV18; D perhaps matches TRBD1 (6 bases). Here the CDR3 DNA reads TGTGCCAGCTCACCACCGTTGGGGGCTACAAGGGAAAAACTGTTTTTT. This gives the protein CASSPPLGATREKLFF.